The source of this T cell receptor beta chain is a study of T cell responses to AZD1222 COVID-19 vaccine. Looking at the study overall: Investigators merged groups given second doses at roughly 4 or roughly 12 weeks. Overall study results and limits: CD4 TCRs associated with vaccination spanned spike, dominating at 160-218 and 743-854. Repertoires were obtained solely post-peak T cell response.

As for this clone: Its specificity is not known.

Sequencing was performed with immunoSEQ multiplex PCR; in TCRdb, only in-frame clones are kept and a portion is missing. Of 65,000 to 70,000 clones detected, around four fifths appear once; the ten largest clones hold over 5%. Per the germline V gene, CDR1 is SGHRS and CDR2 is YFSETQ. With 3 bases removed from V and 2 bases from J, the gap between germline ends came to 17 bases. The CDR3 totals 16 residues. The V call is TRBV5-1, the J call TRBJ2-5; D possibly matches TRBD1 or TRBD2 (5 bases each). Sequencing used peripheral blood, obtained on day 0 of AZD1222 vaccination. The clonotype originates from an adult in good health. CDR3 DNA: TGCGCCAGCAGCTCCGGGGCCGGAGAGGGGCAAGAGACCCAGTACTTC. Its translation is CASSSGAGEGQETQYF.